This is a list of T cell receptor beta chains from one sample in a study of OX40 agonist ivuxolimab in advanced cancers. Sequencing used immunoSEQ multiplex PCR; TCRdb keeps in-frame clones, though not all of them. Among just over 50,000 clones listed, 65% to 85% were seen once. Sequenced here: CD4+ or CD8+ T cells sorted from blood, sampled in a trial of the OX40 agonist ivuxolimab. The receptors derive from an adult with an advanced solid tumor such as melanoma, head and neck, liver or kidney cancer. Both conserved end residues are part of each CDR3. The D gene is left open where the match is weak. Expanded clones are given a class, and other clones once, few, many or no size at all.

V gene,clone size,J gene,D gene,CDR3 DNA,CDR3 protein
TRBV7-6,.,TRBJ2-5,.,TGTGCCAGCAGCTTGGGGCGAGAGACCCAGTACTTC,CASSLGRETQYF
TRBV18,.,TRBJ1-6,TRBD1,TGTGCCAGCTCACAGGATTGGGACAGCCGTTCACCCCTCCACTTT,CASSQDWDSRSPLHF
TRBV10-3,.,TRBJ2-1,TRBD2,TGTGCCATCAGGGAGGCTAGCGGGGGGGCCAATGAGCAGTTCTTC,CAIREASGGANEQFF
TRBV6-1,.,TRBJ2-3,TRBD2,TGTGCCAGCAGTGTGTCTAGCGGGGGGCCAGATACGCAGTATTTT,CASSVSSGGPDTQYF
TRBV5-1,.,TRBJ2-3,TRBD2,TGCGCCAGCAGCTTGTTTGGTAGCGGGGGCCTTAGCACAGATACGCAGTATTTT,CASSLFGSGGLSTDTQYF
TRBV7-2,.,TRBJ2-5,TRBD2,TGTGCCAGCAGCTTATCGCTAGCGGGGGGTGGCGAGACCCAGTACTTC,CASSLSLAGGGETQYF
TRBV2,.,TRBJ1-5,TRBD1,TGTGCCAGCACCGCCCCTGGGACAGGGGTTCAGCCCCAGCATTTT,CASTAPGTGVQPQHF
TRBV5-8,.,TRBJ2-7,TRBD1,TGTGCCAGCAGCTTCGATGGGACAGGGTCATCCGAGCAGTACTTC,CASSFDGTGSSEQYF
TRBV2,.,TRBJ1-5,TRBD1,TGTGCCAGCAGTGGAGTGGGGACAGGGAGCAATCAGCCCCAGCATTTT,CASSGVGTGSNQPQHF
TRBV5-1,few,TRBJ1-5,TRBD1,TGCGCCAGCAGCGCCACCGGGACAGGCAATCAGCCCCAGCATTTT,CASSATGTGNQPQHF
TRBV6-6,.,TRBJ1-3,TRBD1,TGTGCCAGCAGTTACGCTACAGGGGTTGGAAACACCATATATTTT,CASSYATGVGNTIYF
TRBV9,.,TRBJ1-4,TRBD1,TGTGCCAGCAGCGTATCGGGACAGGGATACGAAAAACTGTTTTTT,CASSVSGQGYEKLFF
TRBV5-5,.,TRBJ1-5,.,TGTGCCAGCAGCTTGGAGAGGGGTAGGGGTAATCAGCCCCAGCATTTT,CASSLERGRGNQPQHF
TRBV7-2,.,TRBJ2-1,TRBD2,TGTGCCAGCAACCCCTCGGGGGGGCGGAATGAGCAGTTCTTC,CASNPSGGRNEQFF
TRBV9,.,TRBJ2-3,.,TGTGCCAGCAGCGTCCGGGACCCTCAGCGAGATACGCAGTATTTT,CASSVRDPQRDTQYF
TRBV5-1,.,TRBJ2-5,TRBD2,TGCGCCAGCAGCCAACAGACGGGGGGGAGCTCGGGGACCCAGTACTTC,CASSQQTGGSSGTQYF
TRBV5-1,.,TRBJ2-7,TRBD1,TGCGCCAGCAGCATCGGTGGACAGGGGGCAATTTACGAGCAGTACTTC,CASSIGGQGAIYEQYF
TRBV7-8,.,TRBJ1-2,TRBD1,TGTGCCAGCAGCGAAAACAGGGGATGGGCCTATGGCTACACCTTC,CASSENRGWAYGYTF
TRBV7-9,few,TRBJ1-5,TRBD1,TGTGCCAGCAGCCGAGGACAGGGAAGAACGAGCAATCAGCCCCAGCATTTT,CASSRGQGRTSNQPQHF
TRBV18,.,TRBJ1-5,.,TGTGCCAGCTCACACGGGCAGAAAGGTCAGCCCCAGCATTTT,CASSHGQKGQPQHF
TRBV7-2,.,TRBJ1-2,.,TGTGCCAGCAGCTTGACAGTGGGTGGCTACACCTTC,CASSLTVGGYTF
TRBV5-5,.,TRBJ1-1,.,TGTGCCAGCAACCCGGGCCCGTCGAACACTGAAGCTTTCTTT,CASNPGPSNTEAFF
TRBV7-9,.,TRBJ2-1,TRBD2,TGTGCCAGCACCCTCTTGACTAGCGGGGGGGAGCAGTTCTTC,CASTLLTSGGEQFF
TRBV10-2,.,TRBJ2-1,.,TGCGCCAGCAGTGAGAGGTACGGGGGTGAGCAGTTCTTC,CASSERYGGEQFF
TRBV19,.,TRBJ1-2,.,TGTGCCAGTAGACGTGTATGGGAGGATGGCTACACCTTC,CASRRVWEDGYTF